The text below deals with one TCR beta chain. The data stem from a study of blood T cell repertoires in COVID-19. Unmatched junction bases numbered 4, after V lost 2 bases and J lost 3 bases. The CDR3 consists of 16 residues. The germline gives CDR1 SGHVS, CDR2 FQNEAQ. Only in-frame clones appear in the TCRdb table, and some are missing; sequencing was by immunoSEQ multiplex PCR. Among about 46,000 clones listed, 75% to 90% were seen once. This clonotype was obtained from a man in his 60s with acute or convalescent COVID-19. Material for sequencing was peripheral blood. The chain uses TRBV7-8 and TRBJ2-3; 11 bases agree with TRBD1. The CDR3 region is CASSLIGQGATDTQYF. The CDR3 nucleotides are TGTGCCAGCAGCTTAATAGGACAGGGGGCGACAGATACGCAGTATTTT. Looking up the rest from reference TRBV7-8 and TRBJ2-3 gives the full variable domain: GAGVSQSPRYKVAKRGQDVALRCDPISGHVSLFWYQQALGQGPEFLTYFQNEAQLDKSGLPSDRFFAERPEGSVSTLKIQRTQQEDSAVYLCASSLIGQGATDTQYFGPGTRLTVL.